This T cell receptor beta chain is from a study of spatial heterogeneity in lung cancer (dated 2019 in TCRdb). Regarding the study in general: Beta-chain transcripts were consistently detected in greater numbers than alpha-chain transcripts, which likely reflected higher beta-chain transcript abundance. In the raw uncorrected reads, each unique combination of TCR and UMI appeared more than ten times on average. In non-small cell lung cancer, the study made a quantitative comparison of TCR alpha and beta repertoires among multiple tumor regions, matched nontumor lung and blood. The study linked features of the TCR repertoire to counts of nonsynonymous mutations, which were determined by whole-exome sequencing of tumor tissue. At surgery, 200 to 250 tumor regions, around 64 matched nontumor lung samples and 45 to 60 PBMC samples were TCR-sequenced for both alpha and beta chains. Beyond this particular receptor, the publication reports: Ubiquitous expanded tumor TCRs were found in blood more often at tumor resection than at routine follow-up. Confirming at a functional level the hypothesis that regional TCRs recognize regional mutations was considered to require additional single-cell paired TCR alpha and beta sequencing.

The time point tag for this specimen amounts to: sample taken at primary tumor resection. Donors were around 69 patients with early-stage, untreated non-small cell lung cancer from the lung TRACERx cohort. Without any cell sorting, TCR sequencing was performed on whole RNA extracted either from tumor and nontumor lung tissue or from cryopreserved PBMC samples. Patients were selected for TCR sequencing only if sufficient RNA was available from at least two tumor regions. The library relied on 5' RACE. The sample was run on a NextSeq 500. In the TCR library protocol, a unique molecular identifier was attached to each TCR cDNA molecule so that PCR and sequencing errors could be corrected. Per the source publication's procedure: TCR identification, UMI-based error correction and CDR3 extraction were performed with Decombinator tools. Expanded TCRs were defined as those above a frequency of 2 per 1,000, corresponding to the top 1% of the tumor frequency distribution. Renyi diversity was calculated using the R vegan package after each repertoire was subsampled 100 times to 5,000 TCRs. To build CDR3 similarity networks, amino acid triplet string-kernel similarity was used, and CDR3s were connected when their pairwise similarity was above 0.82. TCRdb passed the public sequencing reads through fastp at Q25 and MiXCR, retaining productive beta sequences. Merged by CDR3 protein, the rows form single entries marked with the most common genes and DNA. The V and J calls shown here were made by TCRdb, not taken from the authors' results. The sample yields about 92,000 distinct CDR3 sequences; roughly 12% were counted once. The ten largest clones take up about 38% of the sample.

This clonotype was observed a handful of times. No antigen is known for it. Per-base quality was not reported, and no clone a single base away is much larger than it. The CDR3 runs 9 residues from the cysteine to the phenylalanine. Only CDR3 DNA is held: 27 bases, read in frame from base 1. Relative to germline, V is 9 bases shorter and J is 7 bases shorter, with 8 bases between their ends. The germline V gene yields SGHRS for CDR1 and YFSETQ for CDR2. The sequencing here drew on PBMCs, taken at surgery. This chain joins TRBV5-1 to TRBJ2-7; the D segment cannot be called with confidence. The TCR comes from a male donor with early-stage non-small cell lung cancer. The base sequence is TGCGCCACCGTAAGGGAGCAGTACTTC. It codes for CATVREQYF. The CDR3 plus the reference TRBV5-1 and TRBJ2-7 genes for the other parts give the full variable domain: KAGVTQTPRYLIKTRGQQVTLSCSPISGHRSVSWYQQTPGQGLQFLFEYFSETQRNKGNFPGRFSGRQFSNSRSEMNVSTLELGDSALYLCATVREQYFGPGTRLTVT.